A selection of T cell receptor beta chains follows, all from one sample in a study of OX40 agonist ivuxolimab in advanced cancers. Method: immunoSEQ multiplex PCR; TCRdb's copy keeps in-frame clones and lacks some. The data show about 21,000 clones, approximately 90% seen once. This specimen was CD4+ or CD8+ T cells sorted from blood, taken in a trial of the OX40 agonist ivuxolimab. Receptor source: an adult with an advanced solid tumor such as melanoma, head and neck, liver or kidney cancer. CDR3s include the opening cysteine and the closing phenylalanine or tryptophan. Fields, in order: clone size, V gene, D gene, J gene, CDR3 protein, CDR3 DNA. D genes are given only for firm matches. Size is stated for part of the rows, as once, few or many counts, or as a class when the clone is expanded.

clone size: -; V gene: TRBV9; D gene: -; J gene: TRBJ2-3; CDR3 protein: CASSVGVSRTDTQYF; CDR3 DNA: TGTGCCAGCAGCGTAGGGGTGAGCAGAACAGATACGCAGTATTTT
clone size: -; V gene: TRBV7-9; D gene: -; J gene: TRBJ2-5; CDR3 protein: CASSLASAGRTQYF; CDR3 DNA: TGTGCCAGCAGCTTAGCGAGCGCAGGACGAACCCAGTACTTC
clone size: once; V gene: TRBV7-9; D gene: -; J gene: TRBJ2-7; CDR3 protein: CASSLVGGSYEQYF; CDR3 DNA: TGTGCCAGCAGCTTAGTGGGAGGCTCCTACGAGCAGTACTTC
clone size: -; V gene: TRBV30; D gene: -; J gene: TRBJ2-2; CDR3 protein: CAWSGGPGELFF; CDR3 DNA: TGTGCCTGGAGTGGTGGGCCCGGGGAGCTGTTTTTT
clone size: -; V gene: TRBV19; D gene: -; J gene: TRBJ2-7; CDR3 protein: CASSRPWASVDEQYF; CDR3 DNA: TGTGCCAGTAGTCGCCCCTGGGCTAGCGTGGACGAGCAGTACTTC
clone size: -; V gene: TRBV5-6; D gene: -; J gene: TRBJ1-2; CDR3 protein: CASSFVSGGSGYTF; CDR3 DNA: TGTGCCAGCAGCTTTGTTTCAGGCGGGAGTGGCTACACCTTC
clone size: -; V gene: TRBV7-8; D gene: TRBD2; J gene: TRBJ2-1; CDR3 protein: CASSPSGGRQFF; CDR3 DNA: TGTGCCAGCAGCCCAAGCGGGGGGCGTCAGTTCTTC
clone size: -; V gene: TRBV7-2; D gene: -; J gene: TRBJ2-5; CDR3 protein: CASSQSVGGAGETQYF; CDR3 DNA: TGTGCCAGCAGCCAAAGTGTAGGGGGGGCAGGGGAGACCCAGTACTTC
clone size: -; V gene: TRBV30; D gene: TRBD2; J gene: TRBJ2-7; CDR3 protein: CAWKRTSGSRGQYF; CDR3 DNA: TGTGCCTGGAAAAGGACTAGCGGGAGTAGGGGGCAGTACTTC
clone size: -; V gene: TRBV6-1; D gene: TRBD1; J gene: TRBJ2-5; CDR3 protein: CASRGGGQGLETQYF; CDR3 DNA: TGTGCCAGCAGGGGAGGGGGACAGGGGTTAGAGACCCAGTACTTC
clone size: once; V gene: TRBV7-6; D gene: -; J gene: TRBJ2-7; CDR3 protein: CASSLPTEGGEQYF; CDR3 DNA: TGTGCCAGCAGCTTACCGACAGAAGGGGGCGAGCAGTACTTC
clone size: -; V gene: TRBV30; D gene: TRBD1; J gene: TRBJ1-4; CDR3 protein: CAWSKDRARGNEKLFF; CDR3 DNA: TGTGCCTGGAGCAAGGACAGGGCGAGGGGGAATGAAAAACTGTTTTTT
clone size: -; V gene: TRBV7-8; D gene: -; J gene: TRBJ2-2; CDR3 protein: CASSLSIQLGDTGELFF; CDR3 DNA: TGTGCCAGCAGCTTATCGATACAGCTGGGGGACACCGGGGAGCTGTTTTTT
clone size: once; V gene: TRBV7-6; D gene: -; J gene: TRBJ2-2; CDR3 protein: CASSSRGTGELFF; CDR3 DNA: TGTGCCAGCAGCTCCCGCGGGACCGGGGAGCTGTTTTTT
clone size: -; V gene: TRBV9; D gene: TRBD2; J gene: TRBJ2-1; CDR3 protein: CASSAGTSGRRNEQFF; CDR3 DNA: TGTGCCAGCAGCGCTGGGACTAGCGGGAGGAGGAATGAGCAGTTCTTC
clone size: -; V gene: TRBV2; D gene: -; J gene: TRBJ1-2; CDR3 protein: CASFAGIYGYTF; CDR3 DNA: TGTGCCAGCTTCGCGGGAATCTATGGCTACACCTTC
clone size: -; V gene: TRBV27; D gene: TRBD2; J gene: TRBJ2-3; CDR3 protein: CASSLWSLAGDADTQYF; CDR3 DNA: TGTGCCAGCAGTTTATGGAGTCTAGCGGGAGACGCAGATACGCAGTATTTT
clone size: -; V gene: TRBV6-5; D gene: -; J gene: TRBJ1-2; CDR3 protein: CASSLTGSSYGYTF; CDR3 DNA: TGTGCCAGCAGCTTAACAGGGAGCTCCTATGGCTACACCTTC
clone size: -; V gene: TRBV7-9; D gene: -; J gene: TRBJ2-5; CDR3 protein: CASTGGETQYF; CDR3 DNA: TGTGCCAGCACCGGCGGGGAGACCCAGTACTTC
clone size: -; V gene: TRBV6-1; D gene: -; J gene: TRBJ2-1; CDR3 protein: CASSADGSSYNEQFF; CDR3 DNA: TGTGCCAGCAGTGCGGACGGAAGCTCCTACAATGAGCAGTTCTTC
clone size: -; V gene: TRBV19; D gene: -; J gene: TRBJ2-5; CDR3 protein: CASRGVRETQYF; CDR3 DNA: TGTGCCAGTAGGGGAGTTCGGGAGACCCAGTACTTC
clone size: -; V gene: TRBV6-1; D gene: -; J gene: TRBJ1-5; CDR3 protein: CASSEVGATSQPQHF; CDR3 DNA: TGTGCCAGCAGTGAAGTAGGGGCTACTAGTCAGCCCCAGCATTTT
clone size: once; V gene: TRBV11-2; D gene: -; J gene: TRBJ2-1; CDR3 protein: CASSLVGASPYNEQFF; CDR3 DNA: TGTGCCAGCAGCTTAGTAGGAGCAAGCCCCTACAATGAGCAGTTCTTC
clone size: -; V gene: TRBV2; D gene: -; J gene: TRBJ2-7; CDR3 protein: CASSGYEQYF; CDR3 DNA: TGTGCCAGCAGTGGCTACGAGCAGTACTTC
clone size: -; V gene: TRBV9; D gene: TRBD2; J gene: TRBJ2-3; CDR3 protein: CASSGGTSGLTDTQYF; CDR3 DNA: TGTGCCAGCAGCGGCGGGACTAGCGGGTTAACAGATACGCAGTATTTT
clone size: -; V gene: TRBV18; D gene: -; J gene: TRBJ2-3; CDR3 protein: CASSPHGPQDTQYF; CDR3 DNA: TGTGCCAGCTCACCACACGGCCCCCAGGATACGCAGTATTTT
clone size: -; V gene: TRBV7-8; D gene: TRBD2; J gene: TRBJ2-3; CDR3 protein: CASSLPEVAGTSGTITDTQYF; CDR3 DNA: TGTGCCAGCAGCTTACCTGAAGTCGCCGGGACTAGCGGCACTATCACAGATACGCAGTATTTT
clone size: -; V gene: TRBV4-1; D gene: TRBD1; J gene: TRBJ1-4; CDR3 protein: CASSQVPETGGADEKLFF; CDR3 DNA: TGCGCCAGCAGCCAAGTTCCAGAGACAGGGGGCGCGGATGAAAAACTGTTTTTT
clone size: -; V gene: TRBV21-1; D gene: -; J gene: TRBJ2-7; CDR3 protein: CASSKDYGGGRSYEQYF; CDR3 DNA: TGTGCCAGCAGCAAAGACTATGGGGGGGGTCGCTCCTACGAGCAGTACTTC
clone size: -; V gene: TRBV23-1; D gene: -; J gene: TRBJ2-3; CDR3 protein: CASSQHTSDSTDTQYF; CDR3 DNA: TGCGCCAGCAGTCAACATACGTCAGACAGCACAGATACGCAGTATTTT
clone size: -; V gene: TRBV29-1; D gene: TRBD1; J gene: TRBJ1-2; CDR3 protein: CSVLGTGIYGYTF; CDR3 DNA: TGCAGCGTTTTGGGGACAGGTATCTATGGCTACACCTTC
clone size: -; V gene: TRBV29-1; D gene: TRBD1; J gene: TRBJ2-7; CDR3 protein: CSVRRTGSESEQYF; CDR3 DNA: TGCAGCGTCCGACGGACAGGGTCCGAAAGTGAGCAGTACTTC
clone size: -; V gene: TRBV10-2; D gene: TRBD2; J gene: TRBJ2-7; CDR3 protein: CASSEGPAGAEAYEQYF; CDR3 DNA: TGCGCCAGCAGTGAAGGGCCAGCGGGGGCGGAAGCCTACGAGCAGTACTTC
clone size: -; V gene: TRBV27; D gene: -; J gene: TRBJ1-2; CDR3 protein: CASSVQGSNYGYTF; CDR3 DNA: TGTGCCAGCAGCGTACAGGGATCCAACTATGGCTACACCTTC
clone size: -; V gene: TRBV4-1; D gene: -; J gene: TRBJ2-7; CDR3 protein: CASRKGYEQYF; CDR3 DNA: TGCGCCAGCAGGAAGGGATACGAGCAGTACTTC
clone size: -; V gene: TRBV7-9; D gene: -; J gene: TRBJ1-1; CDR3 protein: CASSLGSDTSEDTFF; CDR3 DNA: TGTGCCAGCAGCTTGGGCTCGGACACCTCCGAGGATACTTTCTTT
clone size: -; V gene: TRBV6-4; D gene: -; J gene: TRBJ2-1; CDR3 protein: CASSERGNNEQFF; CDR3 DNA: TGTGCCAGCAGTGAACGAGGAAACAATGAGCAGTTCTTC
clone size: -; V gene: TRBV9; D gene: TRBD2; J gene: TRBJ2-3; CDR3 protein: CASSVFPSGSGDTQYF; CDR3 DNA: TGTGCCAGCAGCGTGTTTCCTAGCGGGAGTGGGGATACGCAGTATTTT
clone size: -; V gene: TRBV12-5; D gene: -; J gene: TRBJ2-3; CDR3 protein: CASKASLVDTQYF; CDR3 DNA: TGTGCTAGTAAGGCTAGTTTGGTAGATACGCAGTATTTT
clone size: -; V gene: TRBV11-2; D gene: TRBD2; J gene: TRBJ2-1; CDR3 protein: CASSLDRIRTSGRNDEQFF; CDR3 DNA: TGTGCCAGCAGCTTAGATAGGATCCGAACTAGCGGGAGGAATGATGAGCAGTTCTTC
clone size: -; V gene: TRBV19; D gene: -; J gene: TRBJ1-1; CDR3 protein: CASSRGEGNTEAFF; CDR3 DNA: TGTGCCAGTAGTAGGGGTGAGGGGAACACTGAAGCTTTCTTT
clone size: -; V gene: TRBV10-1; D gene: -; J gene: TRBJ1-3; CDR3 protein: CASRRTRTAGNTIYF; CDR3 DNA: TGCGCCAGCAGGAGGACCCGGACAGCTGGAAACACCATATATTTT
clone size: -; V gene: TRBV5-5; D gene: -; J gene: TRBJ1-4; CDR3 protein: CASSLGGGLNEKLFF; CDR3 DNA: TGTGCCAGCAGCTTGGGGGGAGGCCTTAATGAAAAACTGTTTTTT
clone size: -; V gene: TRBV19; D gene: TRBD2; J gene: TRBJ2-7; CDR3 protein: CASSKGLAMAYEQYF; CDR3 DNA: TGTGCCAGTAGTAAGGGACTAGCGATGGCCTACGAGCAGTACTTC
clone size: -; V gene: TRBV14; D gene: -; J gene: TRBJ1-4; CDR3 protein: CASSQDSQSTEKLFF; CDR3 DNA: TGTGCCAGCAGCCAAGATTCCCAGTCTACTGAAAAACTGTTTTTT
clone size: -; V gene: TRBV4-1; D gene: -; J gene: TRBJ1-5; CDR3 protein: CASSLYRAQPQHF; CDR3 DNA: TGCGCCAGCAGCCTATACAGGGCGCAGCCCCAGCATTTT
clone size: -; V gene: TRBV9; D gene: -; J gene: TRBJ2-5; CDR3 protein: CASSDLRAQYF; CDR3 DNA: TGTGCCAGCAGCGATCTAAGGGCCCAGTACTTC
clone size: -; V gene: TRBV27; D gene: -; J gene: TRBJ2-7; CDR3 protein: CASSPQNRDMEQYF; CDR3 DNA: TGTGCCAGCAGTCCACAAAACAGGGATATGGAGCAGTACTTC
clone size: -; V gene: TRBV7-9; D gene: -; J gene: TRBJ1-1; CDR3 protein: CASSSTLGPTRVGTEAFF; CDR3 DNA: TGTGCCAGCAGCTCCACCCTCGGACCCACGCGGGTGGGCACTGAAGCTTTCTTT
clone size: -; V gene: TRBV7-9; D gene: -; J gene: TRBJ2-4; CDR3 protein: CASSLGPPGDKNIQYF; CDR3 DNA: TGTGCCAGCAGCTTGGGGCCCCCGGGGGACAAAAACATTCAGTACTTC